These T cell receptor beta chains were read from a single sample in a study of high-grade serous ovarian cancer treatment subgroups. Clones were read by immunoSEQ multiplex PCR, and TCRdb kept only the in-frame ones, dropping some. This table has about 3,600 clones, about 80% appearing once. Source material: tumor tissue. The receptors derive from a human donor with high-grade serous ovarian cancer. CDR3s leave out the opening cysteine and the closing phenylalanine or tryptophan. The D gene is left open where the match is weak.

v_call,j_call,d_call,cdr3_aa
TRBV19,TRBJ1-2,TRBD1,ASKDRGFLTANYGYT
TRBV27,TRBJ2-1,NA,ASSLLGQEAYNEQF
TRBV5-5,TRBJ1-3,NA,ASSLVADNAGNTIY
TRBV6-5,TRBJ1-2,TRBD1,ASSVGQGLSSGYT
TRBV29-1,TRBJ2-3,NA,SVASYTDTQY
TRBV5-5,TRBJ2-2,TRBD1,ASSPGDRGNTGELF
TRBV9,TRBJ2-7,NA,ASSVGVGSNYEQY
TRBV9,TRBJ2-7,NA,ASSLTRESYEQY
TRBV19,TRBJ1-2,NA,ASSLGRYGYT
TRBV28,TRBJ2-1,TRBD2,ASSHRAGVDEQF
TRBV7-8,TRBJ2-5,NA,ASSSLMSAPETQY
TRBV6-1,TRBJ1-6,NA,ASTHNSPLH
TRBV7-8,TRBJ1-4,NA,ASSPYDPEDEKLF
TRBV7-9,TRBJ1-2,TRBD1,ASSGGTGAST
TRBV7-9,TRBJ1-4,TRBD1,ASRPRQGAGNEKLF
TRBV5-1,TRBJ2-1,NA,ASSSGSQQF
TRBV12-2,TRBJ2-3,NA,ASRGGPKGGQY
TRBV2,TRBJ1-2,NA,ATRDSNYGYT
TRBV12-2,TRBJ2-7,NA,ASRYTGGEEQY
TRBV5-1,TRBJ2-2,TRBD2,ASSLAPGAGAGELF
TRBV30,TRBJ1-2,NA,AWSHGTGYGYT
TRBV12-5,TRBJ2-1,NA,ASGFVNSYNEQF
TRBV5-6,TRBJ2-3,TRBD2,ASSSYGLAGSSDTQY
TRBV25-1,TRBJ1-2,TRBD1,ASSEPTRQGVFVGYT
TRBV9,TRBJ1-4,NA,ASSVDSLSNEKLF
TRBV7-2,TRBJ2-4,NA,ASSLGGLVDIQY
TRBV30,TRBJ2-5,TRBD2,AWSRGGQETQY
TRBV2,TRBJ2-1,NA,ASKGTPYNEQF
TRBV7-2,TRBJ2-4,NA,ASSPHHPQGGIQY
TRBV19,TRBJ1-6,NA,ASSRDSSAYNSPLH
TRBV19,TRBJ1-2,NA,ASSILQAKEKNYGYT
TRBV30,TRBJ2-2,NA,AWSPAYHPGELF
TRBV27,TRBJ2-7,TRBD1,ASSPDRGLEQY
TRBV11-3,TRBJ1-5,TRBD1,ASSLLRDRGKQPQH
TRBV11-1,TRBJ2-5,NA,ASSLGYQETQY
TRBV5-6,TRBJ2-1,NA,ASSFLPGPGGNEQF
TRBV5-4,TRBJ2-5,NA,ASSPWDRETQY
TRBV5-1,TRBJ2-7,NA,ASSLLGAGDEQY
TRBV5-1,TRBJ1-2,TRBD1,ASSLGTVRANYGYT
TRBV2,TRBJ2-5,NA,ASKVAAAWETQY
TRBV6-5,NA,NA,ASSYSGNSYEQY
TRBV4-3,TRBJ1-3,NA,ASSQDPVLSSGNTIY
TRBV11-2,TRBJ2-1,TRBD2,ASSLNSGRDEQF
TRBV28,TRBJ2-3,TRBD1,ASSPGTAIFPDTQY
TRBV7-8,TRBJ2-1,TRBD1,ASSNRQGALGEQF
TRBV10-2,TRBJ2-1,TRBD1,ASSGQKNNEQF